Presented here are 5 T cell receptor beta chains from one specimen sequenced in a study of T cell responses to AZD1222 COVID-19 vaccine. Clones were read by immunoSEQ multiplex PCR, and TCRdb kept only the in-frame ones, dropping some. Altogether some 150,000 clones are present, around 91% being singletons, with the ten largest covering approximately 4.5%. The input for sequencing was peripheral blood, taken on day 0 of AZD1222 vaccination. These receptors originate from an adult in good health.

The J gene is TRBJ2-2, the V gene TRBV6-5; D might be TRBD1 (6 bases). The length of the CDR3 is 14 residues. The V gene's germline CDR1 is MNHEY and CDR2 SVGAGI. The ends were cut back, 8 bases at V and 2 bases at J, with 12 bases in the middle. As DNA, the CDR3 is TGTGCCAGCTTGGGACATAAAAACACCGGGGAGCTGTTTTTT. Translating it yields CASLGHKNTGELFF.

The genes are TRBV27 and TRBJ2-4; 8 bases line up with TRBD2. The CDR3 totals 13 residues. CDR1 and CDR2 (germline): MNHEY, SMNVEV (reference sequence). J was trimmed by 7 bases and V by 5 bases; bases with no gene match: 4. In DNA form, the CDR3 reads TGTGCCAGCAGTCCAGGACTAGCCAACATTCAGTACTTC. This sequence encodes CASSPGLANIQYF.

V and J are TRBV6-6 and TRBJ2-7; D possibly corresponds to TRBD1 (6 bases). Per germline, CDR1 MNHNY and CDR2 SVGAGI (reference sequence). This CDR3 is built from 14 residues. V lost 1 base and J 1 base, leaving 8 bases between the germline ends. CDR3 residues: CASSYYRDSYEQYF. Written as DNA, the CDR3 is TGTGCCAGCAGTTACTACAGGGATTCCTACGAGCAGTACTTC.

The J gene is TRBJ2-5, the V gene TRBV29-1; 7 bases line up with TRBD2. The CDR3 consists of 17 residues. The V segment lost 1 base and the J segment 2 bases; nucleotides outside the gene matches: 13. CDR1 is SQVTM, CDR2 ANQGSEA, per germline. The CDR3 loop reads CSVEGSGLGLSQETQYF. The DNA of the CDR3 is TGCAGCGTTGAAGGTTCCGGACTAGGCCTTTCTCAAGAGACCCAGTACTTC.

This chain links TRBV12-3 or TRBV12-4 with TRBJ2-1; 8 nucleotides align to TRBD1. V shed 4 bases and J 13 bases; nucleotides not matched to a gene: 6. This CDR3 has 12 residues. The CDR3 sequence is CASSSRTGFQFF. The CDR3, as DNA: TGTGCCAGCAGTTCGAGGACAGGGTTTCAGTTCTTC.